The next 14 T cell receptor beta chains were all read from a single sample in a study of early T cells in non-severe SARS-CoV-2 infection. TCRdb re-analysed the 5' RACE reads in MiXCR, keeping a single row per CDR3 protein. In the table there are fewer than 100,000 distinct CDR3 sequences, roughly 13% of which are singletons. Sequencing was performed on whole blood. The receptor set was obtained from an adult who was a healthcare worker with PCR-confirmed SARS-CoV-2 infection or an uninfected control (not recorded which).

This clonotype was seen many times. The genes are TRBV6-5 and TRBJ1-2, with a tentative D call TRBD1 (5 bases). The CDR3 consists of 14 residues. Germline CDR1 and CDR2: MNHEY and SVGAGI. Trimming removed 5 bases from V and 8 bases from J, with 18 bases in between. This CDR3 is CASSHPRQGGGYTF. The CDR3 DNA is TGTGCCAGCAGTCACCCTCGGCAGGGCGGAGGCTACACCTTC.

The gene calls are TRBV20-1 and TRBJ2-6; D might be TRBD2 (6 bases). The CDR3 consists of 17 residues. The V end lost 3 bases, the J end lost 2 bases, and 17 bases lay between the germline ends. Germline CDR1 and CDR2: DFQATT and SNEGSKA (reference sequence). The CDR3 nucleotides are TGCAGTGCTAGTGGGACTCCTGCTCAGACTGGGGCCAACGTCCTGACTTTC. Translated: CSASGTPAQTGANVLTF.

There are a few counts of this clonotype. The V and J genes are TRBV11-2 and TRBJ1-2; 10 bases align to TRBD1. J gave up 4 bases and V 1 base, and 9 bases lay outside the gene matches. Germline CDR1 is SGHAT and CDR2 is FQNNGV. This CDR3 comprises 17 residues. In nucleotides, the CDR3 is TGTGCCAGCAGCTTAGTCCCATCGACAGGGGGCAGCTATGGCTACACCTTC. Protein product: CASSLVPSTGGSYGYTF.

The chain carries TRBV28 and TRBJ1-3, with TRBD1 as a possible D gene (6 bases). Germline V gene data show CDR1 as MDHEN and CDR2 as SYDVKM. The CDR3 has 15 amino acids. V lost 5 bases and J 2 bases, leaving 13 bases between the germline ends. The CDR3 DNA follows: TGTGCCAGCAGTCCCGTACAGGGAACTGGAAACACCATATATTTT. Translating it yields CASSPVQGTGNTIYF.

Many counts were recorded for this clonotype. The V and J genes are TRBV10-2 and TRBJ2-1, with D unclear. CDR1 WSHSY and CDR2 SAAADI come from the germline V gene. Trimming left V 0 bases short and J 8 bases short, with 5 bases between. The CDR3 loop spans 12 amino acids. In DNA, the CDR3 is TGCGCCAGCAGTGAGTCTGGGGATGAGCAGTTCTTC. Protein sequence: CASSESGDEQFF.

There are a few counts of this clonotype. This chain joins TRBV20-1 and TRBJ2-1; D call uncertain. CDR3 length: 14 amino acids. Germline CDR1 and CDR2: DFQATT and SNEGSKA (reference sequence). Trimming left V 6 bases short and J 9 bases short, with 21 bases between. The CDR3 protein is CSAPSPFGETEQFF. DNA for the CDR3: TGCAGTGCCCCTTCCCCGTTTGGGGAAACTGAGCAGTTCTTC.

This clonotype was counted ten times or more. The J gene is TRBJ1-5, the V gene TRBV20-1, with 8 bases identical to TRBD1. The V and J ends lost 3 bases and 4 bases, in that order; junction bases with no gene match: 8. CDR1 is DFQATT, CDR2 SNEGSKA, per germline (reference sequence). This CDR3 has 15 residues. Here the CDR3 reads CSARSGQGVNQPQHF. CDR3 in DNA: TGCAGTGCTAGGTCCGGACAGGGCGTGAATCAGCCCCAGCATTTT.

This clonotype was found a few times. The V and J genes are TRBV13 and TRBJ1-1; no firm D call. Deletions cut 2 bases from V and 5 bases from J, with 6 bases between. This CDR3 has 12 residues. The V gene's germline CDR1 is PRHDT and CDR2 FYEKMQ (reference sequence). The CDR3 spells CASSLRETEAFF. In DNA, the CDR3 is TGTGCCAGCAGCTTAAGGGAGACTGAAGCTTTCTTT.

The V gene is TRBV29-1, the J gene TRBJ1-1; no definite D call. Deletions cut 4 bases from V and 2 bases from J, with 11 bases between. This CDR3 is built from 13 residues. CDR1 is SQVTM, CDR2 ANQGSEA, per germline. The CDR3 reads CSVVPRRNTEAFF. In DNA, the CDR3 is TGCAGCGTTGTGCCCAGGAGAAACACTGAAGCTTTCTTT.

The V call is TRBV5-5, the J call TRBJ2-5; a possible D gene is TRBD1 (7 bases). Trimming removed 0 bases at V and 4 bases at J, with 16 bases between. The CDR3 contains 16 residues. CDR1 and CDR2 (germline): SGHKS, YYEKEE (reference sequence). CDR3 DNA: TGTGCCAGCAGCTTGGAAGGGACAGACGGGGGAGAGACCCAGTACTTC. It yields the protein CASSLEGTDGGETQYF. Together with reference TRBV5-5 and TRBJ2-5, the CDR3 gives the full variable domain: DAGVTQSPTHLIKTRGQQVTLRCSPISGHKSVSWYQQVLGQGPQFIFQYYEKEERGRGNFPDRFSARQFPNYSSELNVNALLLGDSALYLCASSLEGTDGGETQYFGPGTRLLVL.

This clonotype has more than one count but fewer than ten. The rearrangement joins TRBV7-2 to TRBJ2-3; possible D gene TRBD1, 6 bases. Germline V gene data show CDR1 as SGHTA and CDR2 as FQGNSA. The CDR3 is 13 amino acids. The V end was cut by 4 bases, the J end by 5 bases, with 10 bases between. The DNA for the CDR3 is TGTGCCAGCAGCTCACTACAGGGAGATACGCAGTATTTT. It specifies CASSSLQGDTQYF.

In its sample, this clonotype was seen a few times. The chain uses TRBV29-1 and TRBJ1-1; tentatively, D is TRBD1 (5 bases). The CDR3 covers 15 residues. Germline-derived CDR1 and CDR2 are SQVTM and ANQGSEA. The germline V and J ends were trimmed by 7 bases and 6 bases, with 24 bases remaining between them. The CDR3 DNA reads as TGCAGCGCCAAAGATACGGGGACCGGCGTCGCTGAAGCTTTCTTT. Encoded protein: CSAKDTGTGVAEAFF.

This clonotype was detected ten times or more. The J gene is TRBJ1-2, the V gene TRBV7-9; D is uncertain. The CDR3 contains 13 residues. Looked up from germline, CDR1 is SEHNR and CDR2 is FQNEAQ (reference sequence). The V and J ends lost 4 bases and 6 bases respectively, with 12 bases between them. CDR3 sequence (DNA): TGTGCCAGCAGCTGGGGAGGGAGTGATGGCTACACCTTC. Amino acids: CASSWGGSDGYTF.

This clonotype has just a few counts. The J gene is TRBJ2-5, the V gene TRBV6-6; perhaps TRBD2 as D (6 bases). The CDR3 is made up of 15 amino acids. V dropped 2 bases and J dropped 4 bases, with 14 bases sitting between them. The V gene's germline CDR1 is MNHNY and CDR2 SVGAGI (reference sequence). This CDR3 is CASSYTDGRGETQYF. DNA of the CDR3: TGTGCCAGCAGTTACACAGACGGGCGGGGAGAGACCCAGTACTTC.